This TCR beta chain was retrieved from a study of T-cell memory formation after mild COVID-19 (dated by TCRdb to 2020 to 2022). General notes on the study: Most TCR sequence clusters were specific to one of the two donors. Longitudinal TCRalpha and TCRbeta repertoire sequencing tracked T-cell clones expanding and contracting after mild COVID-19 in two donors. Two young, previously healthy adult volunteers made up the cohort, one male and one female.

Paper-wide results and their limitations: The study included only two mild cases, and larger cohorts that include severe cases with pre-infection samples were judged to be necessary. SARS-CoV-2 specificity was not confirmed for the second-wave clones peaking on day 37. From day 15 to 85, contracting clones showed balanced CD4/CD8 phenotypes, whereas a second wave of clones that expanded from day 15 to 37 leaned towards CD4+. Some responding clones were detected in pre-infection memory, suggesting pre-existing cross-reactive memory T cells joined the SARS-CoV-2 response. Contracting CD4+ clones appeared mostly in the CM and EM memory subsets, whereas CD8+ clones were enriched in EMRA.

Ficoll-Paque density gradient centrifugation was used to isolate PBMCs. As for this clonotype: Which antigen it targets is not known. The sample holds no much larger clone one base away, and base qualities are not on file.

The instrument given in TCRdb is Illumina NovaSeq 6000. TCRalpha and TCRbeta cDNA libraries were built by 5'RACE with constant-segment primers, adding sample barcodes and unique molecular identifiers. Trizol reagent was used to extract RNA from every sample. Library amplification was performed in two PCR steps, and a second sample barcode and Illumina TruSeq adapters were introduced in the second step. Libraries were sequenced on an Illumina NovaSeq with 2 x 150 bp paired-end reads. Under the source paper's analysis protocol: Demultiplexing of reads and collapsing into UMI-guided consensus sequences were performed with migec v1.2.7. Using mixcr v2.1.11, UMI consensuses were aligned to TRA and TRB V and J templates and then assembled into clonotypes. A clonotype was counted as expanded or contracted only when both edgeR and NoisET called the clonotype significant, with the noise models trained on biological replicates. For edgeR calls, the cutoffs were a false discovery rate-adjusted p below 0.01 and a log2 fold-change threshold of 1. As an exploratory analysis of dynamics, max-normalized trajectories of the 1000 most abundant clonotypes were examined by PCA with hierarchical clustering. Separately sequenced CD4+ and CD8+ repertoires were used to assign the CD4 or CD8 phenotype of responding clones. Starting from the raw public reads, TCRdb applied fastp trimming at Q25, assembled clones with MiXCR and retained in-frame beta chains. CDR3 protein sequences are deduplicated, and each keeps its most common genes and DNA. These V and J calls originate from TCRdb's pipeline instead of the authors' own analysis. The sample includes 260,000 or so distinct CDR3 sequences, with about a sixth observed a single time. Roughly a fifth of the sample belongs to the ten largest clones.

CDR1 and CDR2 (SEHNR, FQNEAQ) derive from the germline V gene (reference sequence). Including the terminal cysteine and phenylalanine, the CDR3 comprises 18 residues. Kept here is only the CDR3 DNA, which spans 54 bases and is read in frame from base 1. The germline V end is reduced by 6 bases and the J end by 0 bases; junction bases left unmatched: 10. Source material: PBMCs or a T cell subset sorted from them (not recorded which). The sequence is built from TRBV7-9 and TRBJ2-6, with TRBD1 matching 8 junction bases. This receptor was obtained from a man younger than 35 who had mild COVID-19 (a few samples of this study predate the infection). The sample titles of this study are shuffled in the database, so cell type and time point are left out; the donor was told from shared clones. The CDR3 region has the sequence CASSLTDRERSGANVLTF. The DNA reads TGTGCCAGCAGTCTCACGGACAGGGAACGCTCTGGGGCCAACGTCCTGACTTTC.